These 7 T cell receptor beta chains originate from one sample sequenced in a study of T cell changes during pregnancy in multiple sclerosis. The repertoire was sequenced with immunoSEQ multiplex PCR; TCRdb's copy has only in-frame clones and lacks some. The table has tens of thousands of clones, around 90% seen once. Source: peripheral blood, taken in the second trimester of pregnancy. The receptor source for this set is a female donor with multiple sclerosis, enrolled in a pregnancy study.

This clone was seen once. The chain has TRBV14 and TRBJ2-7; 9 bases fit TRBD2. Losses at the gene ends were 1 base for V and 2 bases for J; bases not matched to a gene: 6. CDR3 size: 16 residues. CDR1 and CDR2 (germline): SGHDN, FVKESK. The CDR3 nucleotides are TGTGCCAGCAGCCAAGCATCGGCTAGCGGGGCCTACGAGCAGTACTTC. This translates into CASSQASASGAYEQYF.

V and J are TRBV5-5 and TRBJ2-7; 8 bases agree with TRBD2. The germline CDR1 and CDR2 sequences are SGHKS and YYEKEE (reference sequence). The V gene end was trimmed by 0 bases and the J gene end by 5 bases; junction bases not matched to a gene: 10. The CDR3 extends over 16 amino acids. The CDR3 DNA reads as TGTGCCAGCAGCTTGGTAATGGGGACTAGGGGCCACGAGCAGTACTTC. Translated: CASSLVMGTRGHEQYF.

This sequence joins TRBV6-1 and TRBJ2-3, with 9 bases identical to TRBD2. The junction had 3 bases not matched to a gene; V was cut back by 0 bases and J by 2 bases. The CDR3 covers 16 residues. The germline V gene encodes CDR1 MNHNS and CDR2 SASEGT. The CDR3: CASSEARGGATDTQYF. The CDR3 DNA follows: TGTGCCAGCAGTGAAGCGCGGGGGGGGGCCACAGATACGCAGTATTTT.

The table lists this clone with a count of one. The chain carries TRBV29-1 and TRBJ2-1; D is unclear. Trimming left V 1 base short and J 6 bases short, with 13 bases between. The CDR3 spans 14 residues. Germline loops: CDR1 SQVTM, CDR2 ANQGSEA. CDR3 region: CSVEGLDGFNEQFF. The CDR3 DNA follows: TGCAGCGTTGAAGGCCTAGACGGGTTCAATGAGCAGTTCTTC.

This chain joins TRBV11-2 and TRBJ1-1; possible D gene TRBD1, 5 bases. The CDR3 has 11 residues. Germline CDR1 is SGHAT and CDR2 is FQNNGV. V was clipped by 3 bases and J by 8 bases, with 7 bases between them. CDR3 DNA sequence: TGTGCCAGCAGCTTGGGACTGGAAGCTTTCTTT. This encodes CASSLGLEAFF.

The chain couples TRBV5-8 to TRBJ2-7; no firm D call. The CDR3 length is 14 residues. Germline assignment: CDR1 SGHTS and CDR2 YDEGEE. Trimming shortened V by 6 bases and J by 0 bases, and 13 bases separated the two germline ends. In nucleotides, the CDR3 is TGTGCCAGCACAACCCTCCAGTTCTCCTACGAGCAGTACTTC. This sequence encodes CASTTLQFSYEQYF.

The V gene is TRBV7-8, the J gene TRBJ1-2, with D possibly TRBD1 on 5 matching bases. Germline V gene sequence: CDR1 SGHVS, CDR2 FQNEAQ. V was trimmed by 6 bases and J by 8 bases, leaving 13 bases between them. This CDR3 comprises 12 residues. The DNA of the CDR3 is TGTGCCAGCAGGGGGCTTGAGTCCGGCTACACCTTC. This encodes CASRGLESGYTF.